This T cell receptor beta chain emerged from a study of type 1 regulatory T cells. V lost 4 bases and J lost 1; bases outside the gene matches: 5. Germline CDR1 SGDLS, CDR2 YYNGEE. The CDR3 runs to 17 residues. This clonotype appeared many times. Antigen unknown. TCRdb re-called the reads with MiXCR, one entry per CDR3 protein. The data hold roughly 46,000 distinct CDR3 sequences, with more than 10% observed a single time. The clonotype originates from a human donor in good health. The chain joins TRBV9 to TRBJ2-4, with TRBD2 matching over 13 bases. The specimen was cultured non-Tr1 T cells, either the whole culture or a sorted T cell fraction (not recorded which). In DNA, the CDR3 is TGTGCCAGCAGCAGAGGACTAGCGGGAGAGGCCAAAAACATTCAGTACTTC. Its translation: CASSRGLAGEAKNIQYF.